Detailed here is one T cell receptor beta chain. Its target is unknown. This entry belongs to a study of a mutant IDH1 vaccine in newly diagnosed glioma. Turning to the study itself: Treated patients had a mean age of approximately 40 years and a sex split that was around 60% male and roughly 38% female. Earlier therapy was either radiotherapy, temozolomide, or both, and most got both.

Specified time point: baseline, week 1 (first vaccination visit). Treatment in this sample: pre-vaccination baseline after standard-of-care therapy. Method: immunoSEQ multiplex PCR; TCRdb's copy keeps in-frame clones and lacks some. The repertoire holds about 21,000 clones, with approximately 85% as singletons. The germline V and J ends were trimmed by 5 bases and 9 bases, with 16 bases remaining between them. The length of the CDR3 is 12 residues. The germline CDR1 and CDR2 sequences are GTSNPN and SVGIG (reference sequence). Whole-study findings and limits: There seemed to be no relation between pseudoprogression and changes in top peripheral T cell clonotypes.

Specimen: PBMCs, collected from a glioma patient treated with radiotherapy, temozolomide or both. The genes are TRBV30 and TRBJ1-2, with a tentative D call TRBD1 (5 bases). This sequence was found in a man aged 35 to 55 with glioma. CDR3 bases: TGTGCCTGGGACCTTCGGGAGGGACGCTACACCTTC. This codes for CAWDLREGRYTF. The full variable domain, with the rest looked up from reference TRBV30 and TRBJ1-2, is SQTIHQWPATLVQPVGSPLSLECTVEGTSNPNLYWYRQAAGRGLQLLFYSVGIGQISSEVPQNLSASRPQDRQFILSSKKLLLSDSGFYLCAWDLREGRYTFGSGTRLTVV.